The clone carrying this T cell receptor beta chain was picked up many times. Its antigen is not known. In TCRdb, the reads were re-called with MiXCR into one record per CDR3 protein. This sample carries about 320,000 distinct CDR3 sequences, roughly 9.5% of them seen once, and the ten largest clones take around 4.5%. This sample is part of a study of T cell repertoires in cytomegalovirus infection. On the study more broadly: Public TCR beta signatures provided an indication of both CMV infection and a matching HLA type. Overall study results and limits: HLA-C-restricted, CMV-specific TCR beta clonotypes were dominant ex vivo.

Germline CDR1 is MDHEN and CDR2 is SYDVKM. The CDR3 is 13 residues long. V lost 7 bases, J lost 3 bases, and 10 bases lay in between. The gene calls are TRBV28 and TRBJ1-5; no clear D. This receptor was identified in a human donor in good health (CMV status not recorded). Some clones in this sample may be carry-over from other donors' samples. Sequenced material: PBMCs. CDR3 coding DNA: TGTGCCAGCATAGAGGCGAACAATCAGCCCCAGCATTTT. Protein product: CASIEANNQPQHF.